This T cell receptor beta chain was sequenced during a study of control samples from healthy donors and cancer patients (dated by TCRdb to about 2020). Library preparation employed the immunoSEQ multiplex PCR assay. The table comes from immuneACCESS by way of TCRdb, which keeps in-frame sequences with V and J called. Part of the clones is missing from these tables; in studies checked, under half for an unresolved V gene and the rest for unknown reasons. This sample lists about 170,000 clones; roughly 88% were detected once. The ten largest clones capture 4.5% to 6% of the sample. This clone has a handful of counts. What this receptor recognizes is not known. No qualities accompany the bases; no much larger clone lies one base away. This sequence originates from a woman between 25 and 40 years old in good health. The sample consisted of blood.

The CDR3 amino acid sequence is: CASSDSARGYGYTF. The DNA sequence follows: TGTGCCAGCAGTGACTCTGCGAGGGGGTATGGCTACACCTTC. The chain links TRBV6-4 with TRBJ1-2, with a weak D call of TRBD1 (6 bases match). The CDR3 runs 14 residues from the cysteine to the phenylalanine. Kept here is only the CDR3 DNA, which spans 42 bases and is read in frame from base 1. Per the germline V gene, MRHNA is the CDR1 and SNTAGT is the CDR2. V sheds 0 bases and J sheds 5 bases, leaving 10 bases between their ends.